Shown below are 32 T cell receptor beta chains from a single sample sequenced in a study of T-cell reconstitution after alpha-beta-depleted transplantation in children. TCRbeta library preparation incorporated unique molecular identifiers. TCRdb re-derived calls from the PCR reads in MiXCR, one entry per CDR3 protein. This sample has fewer than 350,000 distinct CDR3 sequences, with over 9% found just once. This specimen consisted of PBMCs, obtained before TCRalphabeta/CD19-depleted stem cell transplant. These receptors were obtained from a boy younger than two with acute myeloid leukemia, due to receive a stem cell transplant.

The chain links TRBV7-9 to TRBJ1-5, with D perhaps TRBD1 (5 bases). CDR1 SEHNR and CDR2 FQNEAQ come from the germline V gene (reference sequence). Trimming took off 4 bases at V and 0 bases at J, with 7 bases between the two ends. The CDR3 totals 14 residues. In DNA, the CDR3 is TGTGCCAGCAGCTGGGACGGTAGCAATCAGCCCCAGCATTTT. Translating gives CASSWDGSNQPQHF.

This clonotype was recorded many times. The rearrangement uses TRBV7-8 and TRBJ1-5; D unresolved. Germline CDR1 SGHVS, CDR2 FQNEAQ. This CDR3 region has 15 residues. V was clipped by 2 bases and J by 0 bases, with 8 bases between them. The CDR3 nucleotides read TGTGCCAGCAGCTTATCGGCGTATAGCAATCAGCCCCAGCATTTT. Translated, it gives CASSLSAYSNQPQHF.

This clonotype appeared a few times. The genes are TRBV5-1 and TRBJ2-7; 10 bases are shared with TRBD2. The CDR3 spans 16 residues. Trimming took 0 bases from V and 3 from J; bases not matched to a gene: 6. Germline loops: CDR1 SGHRS, CDR2 YFSETQ. As DNA, the CDR3 is TGCGCCAGCAGCTTGGCGTCTAGCGGGAGTGGCTACGAGCAGTACTTC. Translation: CASSLASSGSGYEQYF.

This clonotype was seen a handful of times. The J gene is TRBJ2-3, the V gene TRBV3-1, with D uncertain. Trimming shortened V by 0 bases and J by 2 bases, and 18 bases separated the two germline ends. This CDR3 is built from 18 residues. Germline V gene data show CDR1 as LGHDT and CDR2 as YNNKEL (reference sequence). DNA of the CDR3: TGTGCCAGCAGCCAAGAAGGGCATCCCGCCTTCACCACAGATACGCAGTATTTT. This sequence encodes CASSQEGHPAFTTDTQYF.

This clonotype was counted ten times or more. The chain is built from TRBV28 and TRBJ2-3; D is uncertain. The CDR3 is 14 residues long. V dropped 6 bases and J dropped 1 base, with 11 bases sitting between them. Germline loops: CDR1 MDHEN, CDR2 SYDVKM. CDR3 coding DNA: TGTGCCAGCAGCCAAGGTGCTGGCACAGATACGCAGTATTTT. Its translation: CASSQGAGTDTQYF.

There are many counts of this clonotype. This CDR3 reads CASSLADRSQETQYF. In DNA form, the CDR3 reads TGCGCCAGCAGCTTGGCCGACAGAAGCCAAGAGACCCAGTACTTC. This chain uses TRBV5-1 with TRBJ2-5; possible D gene TRBD1, 5 bases. The CDR3 consists of 15 residues. V lost 0 bases, J lost 1 base, and 10 bases lay in between. Germline V lookup: CDR1 SGHRS, CDR2 YFSETQ.

This chain links TRBV25-1 with TRBJ2-7; D is unresolved. CDR1 is MGHDK, CDR2 SYGVNS, per germline. CDR3 length: 14 residues. Trimming removed 2 bases at V and 5 bases at J, with 13 bases between. The CDR3 here is CASSELGRYDEQYF. The DNA of the CDR3 is TGTGCCAGCAGTGAACTCGGCAGATACGACGAGCAGTACTTC.

This clonotype showed up many times. The genes are TRBV11-2 and TRBJ2-3; D is unresolved. V gave up 2 bases and J gave up 5 bases, with 11 bases separating them. There are 14 residues in the CDR3. CDR1 and CDR2 (germline): SGHAT, FQNNGV. CDR3 sequence reads: CASSLTLLGDTQYF. The CDR3 coding sequence is TGTGCCAGCAGCTTAACCCTACTCGGAGATACGCAGTATTTT.

The CDR3 region is CASTWGQGYNEQFF. CDR3 nucleotides: TGTGCCAGCACCTGGGGACAGGGATACAATGAGCAGTTCTTC. This chain connects TRBV7-2 to TRBJ2-1; 9 positions match TRBD1. The ends lost 7 bases at V and 4 bases at J; junction bases unmatched: 5. CDR3 size: 14 residues. CDR1 is SGHTA, CDR2 FQGNSA, per germline.

The chain recombines TRBV5-5 with TRBJ2-1; 8 bases are a match to TRBD2. After removal of 5 bases from V and 4 bases from J, the junction contained 14 bases not matched to a gene. CDR3 length equals 17 residues. Germline CDR1 and CDR2: SGHKS and YYEKEE (reference sequence). The CDR3 loop reads CASRHRKREKGYNEQFF. DNA for the CDR3: TGTGCCAGCAGACATCGAAAGCGGGAGAAGGGTTACAATGAGCAGTTCTTC.

The chain combines TRBV6-5 with TRBJ2-7; 9 bases are a match to TRBD2. In germline, CDR1 is MNHEY, CDR2 SVGAGI. This CDR3 has 18 residues. Trimming cost V 2 bases and J 7 bases; bases outside gene matches: 18. The CDR3 loop reads CASSYTDPGLAGPGEQYF. The CDR3 region has the DNA TGTGCCAGCAGTTACACCGATCCGGGACTAGCAGGCCCCGGGGAGCAGTACTTC.

This clonotype was counted many times. The gene calls are TRBV11-3 and TRBJ2-1, with a tentative D call TRBD2 (7 bases). Trimming removed 5 bases at V and 2 bases at J, with 13 bases between. In germline, CDR1 is SGHNT, CDR2 YENEEA. The CDR3 is made up of 15 amino acids. The CDR3 loop reads CASSRGGVTYNEQFF. The CDR3 coding sequence is TGTGCCAGCAGCAGGGGGGGTGTAACCTACAATGAGCAGTTCTTC.

This clonotype was seen many times. V gene TRBV2 combines with J gene TRBJ2-1; 9 positions agree with TRBD1. Per the germline V gene, CDR1 is SNHLY and CDR2 is FYNNEI. The CDR3 runs 14 residues. V lost 6 bases to trimming and J lost 8 bases; unmatched junction nucleotides: 8. The CDR3 loop is CASSPGQGIDEQFF. The DNA for the CDR3 is TGTGCCAGCAGCCCGGGACAGGGCATCGATGAGCAGTTCTTC.

This clonotype was counted many times. The gene calls are TRBV12-3 or TRBV12-4 and TRBJ2-2; D assignment may be TRBD1 or TRBD2 (6 bases each). V lost 10 bases and J lost 5, with 17 bases in between. The CDR3 loop spans 14 amino acids. The CDR3 bases are TGTGCCAATACAGGGATCCGGGGGACCGGGGAGCTGTTTTTT. Protein product: CANTGIRGTGELFF.

This clonotype was found a few times. The chain employs TRBV5-5 and TRBJ1-6, with D possibly matching TRBD1 (6 bases). Germline CDR1 is SGHKS and CDR2 is YYEKEE (reference sequence). Trimming shortened V by 4 bases and J by 7 bases, and 9 bases separated the two germline ends. This CDR3 contains 13 residues. DNA of the CDR3: TGTGCCAGCAGCAGGACAGAGAATTCACCCCTCCACTTT. Protein: CASSRTENSPLHF.

This clonotype has ten or more counts. This chain links TRBV3-1 with TRBJ2-1; no firm D call. V was shortened by 0 bases and J by 1 base, with 13 bases between the two germline ends. From germline, CDR1 is LGHDT and CDR2 YNNKEL (reference sequence). This CDR3 contains 17 residues. The CDR3 bases are TGTGCCAGCAGCCAAGATTTGCCTCCTAGTTCCTACAATGAGCAGTTCTTC. This codes for CASSQDLPPSSYNEQFF.

This clonotype was detected ten times or more. The chain recombines TRBV7-9 with TRBJ2-5, with a tentative D call TRBD2 (6 bases). This CDR3 has 14 amino acids. Germline CDR1 and CDR2: SEHNR and FQNEAQ (reference sequence). V lost 7 bases and J 2 bases, leaving 14 bases between the germline ends. The CDR3: CASIPRGRQETQYF. CDR3 DNA sequence: TGTGCCAGCATCCCCCGGGGGAGACAAGAGACCCAGTACTTC.

As concerns this clonotype: One base away lies a much larger clone, so this may be a sequencing read error. This CDR3 fails to terminate in the conserved phenylalanine or tryptophan, so it likely reflects a read error. The V call is TRBV6-6, the J call TRBJ2-1; D is undetermined. Germline CDR1 reads MNHNY; CDR2 reads SVGAGI (reference sequence). Trimming took off 0 bases at V and 4 bases at J, with 4 bases between the two ends. This CDR3 has 13 residues. For the CDR3, the DNA is TGTGCCAGCAGTTACTCGGATTACAATGAGCAGTTCTTA. Its translation is CASSYSDYNEQFL.

This clonotype was counted at least ten times. The genes are TRBV7-3 and TRBJ2-1, with D tentatively TRBD2 (5 bases). The germline V gene encodes CDR1 SGHTA and CDR2 FQGTGA. The CDR3 is 12 amino acids. Between the trimmed V and J ends, which lost 4 bases and 6 bases, there was a span of 7 bases. The CDR3 DNA follows: TGTGCCAGCAGCTCGGACTTCAATGAGCAGTTCTTC. Protein product: CASSSDFNEQFF.

As to this clonotype: With a much larger clone just one base away, this may be a read error. The chain joins TRBV7-8 to TRBJ2-2; tentatively, D is TRBD2 (6 bases). The CDR3 sequence is 15 residues long. The germline CDR1 and CDR2 sequences are SGHVS and FQNEAQ. This chain's CDR3 is CASSASRRRGGERFF. The CDR3 nucleotides are TGTGCCAGCAGCGCGTCACGACGAAGGGGCGGGGAGCGGTTTTTT.

This clonotype was detected many times. The chain links TRBV27 to TRBJ2-2; TRBD1 matches at 12 bases. The CDR3 consists of 15 residues. J lost 5 bases, V lost 7 bases, and 5 bases had no gene match. The germline CDR1 and CDR2 sequences are MNHEY and SMNVEV (reference sequence). CDR3 in DNA: TGTGCCAGCAATCGGGACAGGGGGCGGACCGGGGAGCTGTTTTTT. Protein product: CASNRDRGRTGELFF.

This chain connects TRBV4-2 to TRBJ2-3, with TRBD2 matching 11 bases. The CDR3 runs to 18 residues. Germline V gene sequence: CDR1 LGHNA, CDR2 YNFKEQ. Unmatched junction bases numbered 13, after V lost 5 bases and J lost 3 bases. The CDR3 coding sequence is TGTGCCAGCAGCTACACTCTAGCGGGGGGAAGTGGAACAGATACGCAGTATTTT. Translating gives CASSYTLAGGSGTDTQYF.

This clonotype was counted at least ten times. V gene TRBV28 combines with J gene TRBJ2-3, with D perhaps TRBD2 (7 bases). The CDR3 runs 18 residues. The germline gives CDR1 MDHEN, CDR2 SYDVKM. Trimming took off 1 base at V and 2 bases at J, with 19 bases between the two ends. The CDR3 DNA reads TGTGCCAGCAGTTTATTGGGCCTAGGGCGGGGGCTCACAGATACGCAGTATTTT. Translated, it gives CASSLLGLGRGLTDTQYF.

This clonotype was seen ten or more times. The chain couples TRBV11-2 to TRBJ2-1; D not resolved. CDR3 length: 15 amino acids. V lost 8 bases and J 0 bases, leaving 14 bases between the germline ends. Germline V gene data show CDR1 as SGHAT and CDR2 as FQNNGV. CDR3: CASGPAASSYNEQFF. CDR3 bases: TGTGCCAGCGGCCCCGCCGCCAGCTCCTACAATGAGCAGTTCTTC.

This clonotype was detected ten times or more. The chain uses TRBV20-1 and TRBJ1-5; D not resolved. Germline V gives CDR1 DFQATT, CDR2 SNEGSKA (reference sequence). V was pared by 6 bases and J by 0 bases, with 15 bases between. The CDR3 runs to 15 residues. CDR3 amino acids: CSASKKGYSNQPQHF. CDR3 bases: TGCAGTGCGTCAAAGAAAGGTTATAGCAATCAGCCCCAGCATTTT.

In this sample, this clonotype turned up many times. The chain joins TRBV28 to TRBJ2-5; no clear D. The CDR3 covers 11 residues. CDR1 MDHEN and CDR2 SYDVKM come from the germline V gene. V lost 3 bases, J lost 6 bases, and 5 bases lay in between. CDR3 in DNA: TGTGCCAGCAGTTTTACGAAGACCCAGTACTTC. It codes for CASSFTKTQYF.

This clonotype was counted at least ten times. V is TRBV12-3 or TRBV12-4 and J is TRBJ2-1; 10 bases map to TRBD2. V gave up 6 bases and J gave up 0 bases; unmatched junction bases: 8. The CDR3 runs to 17 residues. The CDR3 DNA sequence: TGTGCCAGCAGCGCAACTAGCGGGAAAAGCTCCTACAATGAGCAGTTCTTC. This gives the protein CASSATSGKSSYNEQFF.

A few counts support this clonotype. The chain employs TRBV12-3 or TRBV12-4 and TRBJ2-5; 8 nucleotides line up with TRBD1. This CDR3 is 15 amino acids long. The junction had 3 bases not matched to a gene; V was cut back by 2 bases and J by 1 base. As DNA, the CDR3 is TGTGCCAGCAGTTTATGGACAGGGACCCAAGAGACCCAGTACTTC. Translating it yields CASSLWTGTQETQYF.

The sample holds many counts of this clonotype. DNA for the CDR3: TGTGCCAGCAGGCCCCAGGACAGGGAGGAAGTCGAGCAGTACTTC. Protein sequence: CASRPQDREEVEQYF. The genes are TRBV7-8 and TRBJ2-7, with TRBD1 identical over 8 bases. Germline-derived CDR1 and CDR2 are SGHVS and FQNEAQ. J was trimmed by 6 bases and V by 6 bases; bases with no gene match: 13. The CDR3 has 15 amino acids. The full variable domain, rest sourced from reference TRBV7-8 and TRBJ2-7, is GAGVSQSPRYKVAKRGQDVALRCDPISGHVSLFWYQQALGQGPEFLTYFQNEAQLDKSGLPSDRFFAERPEGSVSTLKIQRTQQEDSAVYLCASRPQDREEVEQYFGPGTRLTVT.

The sample holds many counts of this clonotype. This chain links TRBV28 with TRBJ2-2; D ambiguous. Germline CDR1 is MDHEN and CDR2 is SYDVKM. The CDR3 covers 15 residues. The germline V and J ends were trimmed by 5 bases and 4 bases, with 14 bases remaining between them. CDR3 in DNA: TGTGCCAGCAGTCTCTATTTTAGCCTCACCGGGGAGCTGTTTTTT. Amino acid sequence: CASSLYFSLTGELFF.

This clonotype was recorded at least ten times. The chain recombines TRBV12-3 or TRBV12-4 with TRBJ2-1; no definite D call. This CDR3 spans 13 amino acids. The V and J ends lost 0 bases and 12 bases respectively, with 12 bases between them. The chain's CDR3 is CASSLADRLGQFF. In DNA, the CDR3 is TGTGCCAGCAGTTTAGCGGATCGGTTAGGGCAGTTCTTC.

This clonotype showed up many times. The chain links TRBV4-3 to TRBJ2-5, with D perhaps TRBD2 (6 bases). V was cut by 0 bases and J by 7 bases, with 15 bases left in between. The CDR3 is 15 amino acids. From germline, CDR1 is LGHNA and CDR2 YSLEER. The CDR3 is CASSQERRDHLTQYF. The CDR3 region has the DNA TGCGCCAGCAGCCAAGAGCGGCGGGACCACCTGACCCAGTACTTC.